The text below deals with one TCR beta chain. This clone was seen at least ten times. Its antigen remains undetermined. No base qualities exist here, and no much larger clone lies one base off it. The immunoSEQ Assay, a bias-controlled multiplex PCR, was used to amplify TCRbeta CDR3 regions from genomic DNA. Concerning the study's data processing: Nucleated cell counts per sample were estimated from amplification of reference gene primers within the assay. Sequence reads were collapsed and filtered to measure the absolute abundance of every unique TCRbeta CDR3 rearrangement. For each sample, productive Simpson clonality was calculated by taking the square root of Simpson's diversity index across productive rearrangements. TCRdb mirrors the immuneACCESS table, restricted to in-frame sequences. Some clones are absent from its copies; in checked studies, under half trace to an unresolved V gene, and the reason for the others is unknown. V, J and clone size are taken as reported in that table, and D and trimming were inferred from the DNA itself. This sample holds hundreds of thousands of clones; 83% were observed only once. Jointly, the top ten make up roughly 9.4% of the sample.

This entry comes from a study of blood T cell repertoires in COVID-19 (dated by TCRdb to 2018 to 2021). Regarding the study in general: Samples from collaborators originated in the United States, Italy and Spain and spanned both the acute and convalescent phases of COVID-19. The material from the prospective study consisted of cDNA or gDNA derived from T cells, B-cell-depleted T cells, or PBMCs. Deeply sampled blood TCRbeta repertoires from subjects exposed to, actively infected with, or recovered from COVID-19 were included in the dataset. The repertoires were released in a freely available public database meant as a resource for research on the immune response to SARS-CoV-2. The samples were drawn from the first 160 participants of the ongoing ImmuneRACE study and from 950 to 1,500 subjects provided by 6 global collaborators. Nearly every sample came with metadata listing a de-identified subject ID, COVID-19 status, age in years and sex. Where HLA class I and class II types were available, the types were taken from metadata supplied by the sample provider, not from assay-based typing.

Samples from volunteer blood donors who had recovered from COVID-19 were contributed by a second Seattle source. Whole blood was collected in K2EDTA tubes by collaborating institutions according to the institutions' own protocols. For TCRbeta analysis, collaborator samples were shipped as frozen whole blood, as isolated PBMCs, or as DNA extracted from either sample type. The full study reports these points: Clinical and demographic metadata were provided uncurated, with the amount varying by source and participant.

The clonotype originates from a woman between 50 and 59 years old who had recovered from COVID-19. The material sequenced was peripheral blood.

The CDR3 amino acid sequence is: CASARGASTDTQYF. The nucleotides read TGTGCCAGCGCGCGGGGGGCTAGCACAGATACGCAGTATTTT. The rearrangement joined TRBV6-4 to TRBJ2-3, and TRBD2 aligns with 8 junction nucleotides. From cysteine to phenylalanine, the CDR3 is 14 amino acids long. Only the CDR3 portion is preserved as DNA: 42 bases, with reading frame beginning at the first base. From V the trimming removes 8 bases and from J it removes 0 bases, while the gene matches leave 4 bases of the junction unaccounted for. Per the germline V gene, MRHNA is the CDR1 and SNTAGT is the CDR2.